Only a few counts were recorded for the clone carrying this T cell receptor (beta chain). The source of the sample is a study of CD8+CD57+ T cells in acquired aplastic anemia. Study summary: Across the sorted CD4+ and CD8+ cells, DNA amounts averaged roughly 3 ug.

Genomic DNA, the template, was used for profiling of the TCR beta VDJ and CDR3. MiXCR, run by TCRdb on the reads, gives a single entry per CDR3 protein. The sample shows approximately 32,000 distinct CDR3 sequences, more than 65% of them seen only once. The J segment lost 2 bases and the V segment lost 5 bases, leaving 3 bases of the junction unmatched. Germline lookup yields CDR1 SGHTA and CDR2 FQGNSA. CDR3 length: 13 residues. This TCR derives from a human donor in good health, serving as a control. Sequencing was done on a sample of sorted CD4+, CD8+, or CD8+CD57+ T cells (not recorded which) from PBMCs. The chain links TRBV7-2 to TRBJ2-7; 7 bases line up with TRBD1. Here the CDR3 reads CASSTDRAYEQYF. DNA of the CDR3: TGTGCCAGCAGCACTGACAGGGCCTACGAGCAGTACTTC.